The next 22 T cell receptor beta chains were all read from a single sample in a study of cytomegalovirus exposure and HLA in healthy donors. In the PCR, 60 Vbeta and 13 Jbeta primers were used. Repertoires were generated with immunoSEQ multiplex PCR, while TCRdb's copy carries only in-frame clones and drops some. This table holds 120,000 or so clones, approximately 82% found once. Sequencing input: PBMCs. Receptor source: a young man in good health and CMV-seropositive.

This chain joins TRBV11-2 and TRBJ2-3; 8 nucleotides match TRBD1. Germline assignment: CDR1 SGHAT and CDR2 FQNNGV. This CDR3 is built from 17 residues. V lost 1 base, J lost 4 bases, and 10 bases stayed unmatched. CDR3 in DNA: TGTGCCAGCAGCTTAGTACGACAGGGGATTAGTGCAGATACGCAGTATTTT. This codes for CASSLVRQGISADTQYF. The whole variable domain, filled in from reference TRBV11-2 and TRBJ2-3, reads EAGVAQSPRYKIIEKRQSVAFWCNPISGHATLYWYQQILGQGPKLLIQFQNNGVVDDSQLPKDRFSAERLKGVDSTLKIQPAKLEDSAVYLCASSLVRQGISADTQYFGPGTRLTVL.

The chain uses TRBV9 and TRBJ2-7; D is possibly TRBD2 (6 bases). The CDR3 contains 15 residues. Germline CDR1 and CDR2: SGDLS and YYNGEE. V was shortened by 0 bases and J by 1 base, with 11 bases between the two germline ends. CDR3 coding DNA: TGTGCCAGCAGCGTAGGGGGCGGGAAATCCTACGAGCAGTACTTC. Translating it yields CASSVGGGKSYEQYF. Full variable domain (missing parts from reference TRBV9 and TRBJ2-7): DSGVTQTPKHLITATGQRVTLRCSPRSGDLSVYWYQQSLDQGLQFLIQYYNGEERAKGNILERFSAQQFPDLHSELNLSSLELGDSALYFCASSVGGGKSYEQYFGPGTRLTVT.

The chain combines TRBV4-1 with TRBJ2-1; 11 bases map to TRBD1. This CDR3 is 15 amino acids long. The V gene's germline CDR1 is MGHRA and CDR2 YSYEKL. The J segment lost 5 bases and the V segment lost 4 bases, leaving 4 bases of the junction unmatched. The CDR3 DNA sequence: TGCGCCAGCAGCCCCGGGACAGGGGGGAACAATGAGCAGTTCTTC. Residues: CASSPGTGGNNEQFF.

The chain recombines TRBV19 with TRBJ2-7, with D perhaps TRBD2 (6 bases). This CDR3 is built from 13 residues. V lost 1 base and J lost 3, with 7 bases in between. From germline, CDR1 is LNHDA and CDR2 SQIVND (reference sequence). Written as DNA, the CDR3 is TGTGCCAGTAGTATAGGGAGGGGCTACGAGCAGTACTTC. Translation: CASSIGRGYEQYF.

The gene calls are TRBV4-1 and TRBJ1-3; maybe TRBD1 (5 bases). CDR3 length equals 15 residues. Germline CDR1 is MGHRA and CDR2 is YSYEKL. Trimming took off 0 bases at V and 2 bases at J, with 8 bases between the two ends. For the CDR3, the DNA is TGCGCCAGCAGCCAAGATAGGGGCACTGGAAACACCATATATTTT. Its protein product is CASSQDRGTGNTIYF.

This clone showed up just a few times. In nucleotides, the CDR3 is TGTGCCAGCAGCTGGGGGACAGGGATAAATGAGCAGTTCTTC. Encoded protein: CASSWGTGINEQFF. The V gene is TRBV7-9, the J gene TRBJ2-1, with 9 bases matching TRBD1. The J segment lost 7 bases and the V segment lost 4 bases, leaving 5 bases of the junction unmatched. Germline V lookup: CDR1 SEHNR, CDR2 FQNEAQ (reference sequence). The CDR3 covers 14 residues.

This chain joins TRBV6-1 and TRBJ1-5, with unresolved D. V was cut by 8 bases and J by 0 bases, with 5 bases left in between. The CDR3 has 12 amino acids. The V gene's germline CDR1 is MNHNS and CDR2 SASEGT. The CDR3 DNA sequence: TGTGCCAGCGAGAGTAGCAATCAGCCCCAGCATTTT. Its protein product is CASESSNQPQHF.

The chain employs TRBV28 and TRBJ1-4; 8 positions agree with TRBD1. The junction had 9 bases not matched to a gene; V was cut back by 4 bases and J by 8 bases. Per germline, CDR1 MDHEN and CDR2 SYDVKM. CDR3 length: 15 amino acids. CDR3 region: CASSSLWTGSEKLFF. The CDR3 DNA is TGTGCCAGCAGTTCACTCTGGACAGGGAGCGAAAAACTGTTTTTT.

In nucleotides, the CDR3 is TGCGCCAGCAGCTTGACAGGGCATAGCAATCAGCCCCAGCATTTT. This codes for CASSLTGHSNQPQHF. This chain uses TRBV5-1 with TRBJ1-5; a weak D match, TRBD1 (6 bases). V was trimmed by 1 base and J by 0 bases, leaving 8 bases between them. The CDR3 length is 15 residues. Looked up from germline, CDR1 is SGHRS and CDR2 is YFSETQ.

The chain couples TRBV4-1 to TRBJ1-5; D might be TRBD1 (5 bases). Germline V gene sequence: CDR1 MGHRA, CDR2 YSYEKL. V was cut by 0 bases and J by 1 base, with 10 bases left in between. CDR3 size: 16 residues. The DNA for the CDR3 is TGCGCCAGCAGCCAAGATTTTGGGGGGAGCAATCAGCCCCAGCATTTT. Amino acids: CASSQDFGGSNQPQHF.

V gene TRBV7-6 combines with J gene TRBJ2-7, with a tentative D call TRBD2 (6 bases). Trimming left V 3 bases short and J 2 bases short, with 8 bases between. The germline CDR1 and CDR2 sequences are SGHVS and FNYEAQ. The CDR3 is 13 residues long. CDR3 nucleotide sequence: TGTGCCAGCAGCTTTCCGGGGGCCTACGAGCAGTACTTC. This translates into CASSFPGAYEQYF.

As for this clone: Mismatch with germline at one junction end may stem from a read error. This chain joins TRBV2 and TRBJ1-5; D call uncertain. CDR1 SNHLY and CDR2 FYNNEI come from the germline V gene. CDR3 length: 15 amino acids. CDR3 nucleotide sequence: TGTGCCAGCAGAGAAGGCGGTGCCAGCAATCAGCCCCAGCATTTT. Protein: CASREGGASNQPQHF.

The chain uses TRBV4-1 and TRBJ1-4, with a weak D call TRBD1 (6 bases). CDR1 MGHRA and CDR2 YSYEKL come from the germline V gene. This CDR3 contains 15 residues. V was cut by 0 bases and J by 5 bases, with 10 bases left in between. CDR3 sequence: CASSQEFTGNEKLFF. The CDR3 nucleotides are TGCGCCAGCAGCCAAGAGTTCACAGGGAATGAAAAACTGTTTTTT.

The V call is TRBV4-1, the J call TRBJ2-7; D unresolved. Germline assignment: CDR1 MGHRA and CDR2 YSYEKL. Trimming shortened V by 4 bases and J by 9 bases, and 7 bases separated the two germline ends. This CDR3 has 10 residues. The CDR3 loop is CASSPAGQYF. The CDR3 bases are TGCGCCAGCAGCCCTGCCGGGCAGTACTTC.

This clone was detected only a few times. The gene calls are TRBV10-3 and TRBJ1-6; 8 positions match TRBD1. The ends lost 0 bases at V and 14 bases at J; junction bases unmatched: 6. The CDR3 has 14 residues. In germline, CDR1 is ENHRY, CDR2 SYGVKD. This CDR3 is CAISESGRDRSLHF. The CDR3 nucleotides are TGTGCCATCAGTGAGTCGGGACGGGACAGGTCCCTCCACTTT.

The chain is built from TRBV9 and TRBJ2-2; D ambiguous. The CDR3 length is 13 residues. V gave up 0 bases and J gave up 5 bases, with 5 bases separating them. The V gene's germline CDR1 is SGDLS and CDR2 YYNGEE. This CDR3 reads CASSVGGTGELFF. CDR3 DNA sequence: TGTGCCAGCAGCGTAGGCGGAACCGGGGAGCTGTTTTTT.

The sample holds one count of this clone. V usage is TRBV5-4 and J usage is TRBJ2-5, with 14 bases matching TRBD2. The CDR3 contains 15 residues. V shed 4 bases, J shed 7 bases, and the junction held 6 bases outside the gene matches. Germline CDR1 and CDR2: SGHNT and YYREEE (reference sequence). The CDR3 DNA reads TGTGCCAGCAGCGCGGGACTAGCGGGGGCTGCGACCCAGTACTTC. Amino acid sequence: CASSAGLAGAATQYF.

The genes are TRBV4-2 and TRBJ2-3; TRBD2 aligns across 9 bases. This CDR3 is built from 17 residues. CDR1 is LGHNA and CDR2 is YNFKEQ in the germline V gene. Trimming at V came to 0 bases and at J to 4 bases, leaving 8 bases not matched to a gene. The CDR3 reads CASSQDARAGGSDTQYF. In DNA, the CDR3 is TGTGCCAGCAGCCAAGATGCGAGAGCGGGGGGATCAGATACGCAGTATTTT.

This clone was counted between two and nine times. The rearrangement links TRBV6-5 to TRBJ1-3; weak D call: TRBD1 (5 bases). V was clipped by 6 bases and J by 16 bases, with 19 bases between them. This CDR3 comprises 12 residues. Germline V lookup: CDR1 MNHEY, CDR2 SVGAGI. The CDR3 DNA reads as TGTGCCAGCAGGGACGGGGGTCTGGTAGAGTATTTT. Residues: CASRDGGLVEYF.

The J gene is TRBJ2-7, the V gene TRBV11-2, with D possibly matching TRBD1 (6 bases). V lost 4 bases to trimming and J lost 3 bases, with 10 bases between them. Germline CDR1 SGHAT, CDR2 FQNNGV. CDR3 length: 13 residues. This CDR3 is CASSWTEIYEQYF. CDR3 nucleotide sequence: TGTGCCAGCAGCTGGACAGAGATCTACGAGCAGTACTTC.

This clone was seen a handful of times. The V and J genes are TRBV6-1 and TRBJ2-7; weak D call: TRBD2 (6 bases). This CDR3 spans 16 amino acids. Germline assignment: CDR1 MNHNS and CDR2 SASEGT. V lost 3 bases to trimming and J lost 6 bases, with 21 bases between them. The CDR3 protein is CASSENGGATGSEQYF. The CDR3 nucleotides are TGTGCCAGCAGTGAGAACGGCGGGGCAACCGGGTCCGAGCAGTACTTC.

V gene TRBV5-6 combines with J gene TRBJ2-1; 9 positions agree with TRBD2. Germline trimming cut 6 bases from V and 0 bases from J; bases unmatched to any gene: 4. Looked up from germline, CDR1 is SGHDT and CDR2 is YYEEEE. The length of the CDR3 is 15 residues. The CDR3 region has the DNA TGTGCCAGCATAGCGGGGGTCAGCTCCTACAATGAGCAGTTCTTC. This codes for CASIAGVSSYNEQFF.